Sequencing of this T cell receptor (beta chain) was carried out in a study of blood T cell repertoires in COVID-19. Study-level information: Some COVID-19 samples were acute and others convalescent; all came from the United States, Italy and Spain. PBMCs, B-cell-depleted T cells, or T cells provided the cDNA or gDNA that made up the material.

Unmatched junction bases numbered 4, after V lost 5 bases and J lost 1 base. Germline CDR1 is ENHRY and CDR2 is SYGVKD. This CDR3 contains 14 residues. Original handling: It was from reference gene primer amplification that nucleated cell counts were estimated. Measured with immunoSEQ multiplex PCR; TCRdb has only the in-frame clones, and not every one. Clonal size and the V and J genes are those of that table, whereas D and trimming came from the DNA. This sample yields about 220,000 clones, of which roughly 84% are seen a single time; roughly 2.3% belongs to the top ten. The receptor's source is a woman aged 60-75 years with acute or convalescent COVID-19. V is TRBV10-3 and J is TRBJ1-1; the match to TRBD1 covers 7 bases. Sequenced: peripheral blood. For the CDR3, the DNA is TGTGCCATCAGTTCGACAGGGAAGAACACTGAAGCTTTCTTT. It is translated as CAISSTGKNTEAFF.